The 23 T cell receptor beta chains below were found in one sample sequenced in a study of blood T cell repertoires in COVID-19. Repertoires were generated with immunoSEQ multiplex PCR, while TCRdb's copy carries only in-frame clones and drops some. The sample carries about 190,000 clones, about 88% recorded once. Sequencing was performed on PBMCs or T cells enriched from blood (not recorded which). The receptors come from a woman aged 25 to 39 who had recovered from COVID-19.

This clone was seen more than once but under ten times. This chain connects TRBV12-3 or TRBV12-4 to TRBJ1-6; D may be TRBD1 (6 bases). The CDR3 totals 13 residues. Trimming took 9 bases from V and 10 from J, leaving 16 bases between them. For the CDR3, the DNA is TGTGCCAGTTCCGAACAGGGCGGATCACCCCTCCACTTT. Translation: CASSEQGGSPLHF.

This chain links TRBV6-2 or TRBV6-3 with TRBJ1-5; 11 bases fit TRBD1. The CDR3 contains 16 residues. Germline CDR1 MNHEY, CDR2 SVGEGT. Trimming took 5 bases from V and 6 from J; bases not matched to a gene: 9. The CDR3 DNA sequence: TGTGCCAGCAGTACCAGGACAGGGGGCACACTTCAGCCCCAGCATTTT. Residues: CASSTRTGGTLQPQHF.

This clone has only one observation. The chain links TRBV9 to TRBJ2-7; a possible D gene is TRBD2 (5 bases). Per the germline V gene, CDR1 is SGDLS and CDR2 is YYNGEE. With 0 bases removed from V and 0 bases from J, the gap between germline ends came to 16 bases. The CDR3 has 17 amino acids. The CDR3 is CASSVGPHGTSSYEQYF. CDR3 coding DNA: TGTGCCAGCAGCGTAGGCCCCCACGGAACTAGCTCCTACGAGCAGTACTTC.

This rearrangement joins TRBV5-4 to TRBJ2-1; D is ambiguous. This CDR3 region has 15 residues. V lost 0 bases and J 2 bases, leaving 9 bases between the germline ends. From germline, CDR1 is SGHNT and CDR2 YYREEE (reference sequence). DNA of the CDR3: TGTGCCAGCAGCTTGGTGAGTTCTCCCTACAATGAGCAGTTCTTC. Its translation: CASSLVSSPYNEQFF.

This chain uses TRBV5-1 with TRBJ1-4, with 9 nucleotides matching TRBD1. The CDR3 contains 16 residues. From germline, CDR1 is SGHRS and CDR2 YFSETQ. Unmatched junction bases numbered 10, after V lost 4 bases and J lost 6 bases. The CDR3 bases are TGCGCCAGCAGCCCCGGGACAGGGATAACGGATGAAAAACTGTTTTTT. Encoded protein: CASSPGTGITDEKLFF.

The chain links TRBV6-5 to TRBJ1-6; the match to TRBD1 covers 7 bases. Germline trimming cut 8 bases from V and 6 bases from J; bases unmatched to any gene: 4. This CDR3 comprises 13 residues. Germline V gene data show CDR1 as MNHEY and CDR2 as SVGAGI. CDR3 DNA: TGTGCCAGCGGAGGGGGCATTAATTCACCCCTCCACTTT. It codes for CASGGGINSPLHF.

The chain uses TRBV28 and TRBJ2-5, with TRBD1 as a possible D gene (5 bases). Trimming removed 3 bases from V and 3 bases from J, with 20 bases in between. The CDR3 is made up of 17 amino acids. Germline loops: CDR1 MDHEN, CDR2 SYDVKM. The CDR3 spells CASSFLVGNRPEETQYF. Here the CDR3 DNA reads TGTGCCAGCAGTTTCCTGGTGGGAAACAGGCCCGAAGAGACCCAGTACTTC.

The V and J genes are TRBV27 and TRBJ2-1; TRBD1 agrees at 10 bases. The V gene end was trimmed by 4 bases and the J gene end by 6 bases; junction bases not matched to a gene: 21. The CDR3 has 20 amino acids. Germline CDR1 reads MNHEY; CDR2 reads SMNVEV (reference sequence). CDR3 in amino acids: CASSSRGQSTGTGEGNEQFF. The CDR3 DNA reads TGTGCCAGCAGTTCTAGGGGTCAATCAACCGGGACAGGGGAGGGCAATGAGCAGTTCTTC.

This chain's CDR3 is CASSLAGMNTEAFF. The CDR3 DNA sequence: TGTGCCAGCAGTTTGGCAGGAATGAACACTGAAGCTTTCTTT. The rearrangement uses TRBV27 and TRBJ1-1, with D uncertain. V gave up 3 bases and J gave up 0 bases, with 8 bases separating them. The CDR3 covers 14 residues. Germline values: CDR1 MNHEY, CDR2 SMNVEV (reference sequence).

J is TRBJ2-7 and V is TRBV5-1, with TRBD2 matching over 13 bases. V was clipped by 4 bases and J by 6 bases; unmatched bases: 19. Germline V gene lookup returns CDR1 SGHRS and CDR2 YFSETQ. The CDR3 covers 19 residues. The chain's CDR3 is CASSQNGPGLAGRGGEQYV. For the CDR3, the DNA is TGCGCCAGCAGCCAAAACGGCCCGGGACTAGCGGGGAGGGGAGGCGAGCAGTACGTC.

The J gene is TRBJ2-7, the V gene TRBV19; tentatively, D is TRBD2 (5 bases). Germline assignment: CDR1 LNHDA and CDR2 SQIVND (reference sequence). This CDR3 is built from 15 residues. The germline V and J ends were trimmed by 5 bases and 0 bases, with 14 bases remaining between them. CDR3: CASSVSHGSSYEQYV. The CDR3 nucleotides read TGTGCCAGTAGTGTTTCGCATGGGAGCTCCTACGAGCAGTACGTC.

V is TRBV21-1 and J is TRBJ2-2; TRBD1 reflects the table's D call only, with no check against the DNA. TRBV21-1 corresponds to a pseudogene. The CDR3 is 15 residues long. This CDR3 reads CASNNRQENTGELFF. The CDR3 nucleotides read TGTGCCAGCAACAACAGACAGGAGAACACCGGGGAGCTGTTTTTT.

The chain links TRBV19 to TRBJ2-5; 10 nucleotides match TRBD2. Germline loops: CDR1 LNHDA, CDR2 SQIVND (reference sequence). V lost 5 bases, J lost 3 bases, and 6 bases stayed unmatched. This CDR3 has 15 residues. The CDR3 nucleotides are TGTGCCAGTAGTGATTGGACTAGCGGAAAAGAGACCCAGTACTTC. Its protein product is CASSDWTSGKETQYF.

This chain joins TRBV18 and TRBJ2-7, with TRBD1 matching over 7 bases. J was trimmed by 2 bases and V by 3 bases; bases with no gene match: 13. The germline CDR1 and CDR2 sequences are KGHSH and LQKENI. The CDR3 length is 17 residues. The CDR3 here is CASSPIATGTETYEQYF. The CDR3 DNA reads TGTGCCAGCTCACCTATAGCAACCGGGACAGAGACCTACGAGCAGTACTTC.

The CDR3, as DNA: TGTGCCAGCAGTTTATCGAGGGGGGGTGGTTTAGGAAATTCACCCCTCCACTTT. This encodes CASSLSRGGGLGNSPLHF. The chain couples TRBV27 to TRBJ1-6; weak D call: TRBD1 (6 bases). The CDR3 runs to 18 residues. Per germline, CDR1 MNHEY and CDR2 SMNVEV (reference sequence). V was cut by 0 bases and J by 7 bases, with 19 bases left in between.

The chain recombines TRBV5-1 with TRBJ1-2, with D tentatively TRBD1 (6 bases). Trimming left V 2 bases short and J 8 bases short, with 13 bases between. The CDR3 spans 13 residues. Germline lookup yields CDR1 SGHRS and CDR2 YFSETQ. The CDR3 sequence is CASSFGQQLGYTF. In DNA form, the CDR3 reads TGCGCCAGCAGCTTCGGACAGCAGCTGGGCTACACCTTC.

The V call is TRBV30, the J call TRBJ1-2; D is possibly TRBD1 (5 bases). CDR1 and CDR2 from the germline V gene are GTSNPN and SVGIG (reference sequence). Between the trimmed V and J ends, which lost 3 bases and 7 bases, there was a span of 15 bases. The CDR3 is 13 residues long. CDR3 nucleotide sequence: TGTGCCTGGAGAACGGGACTTGGGGGTGGCTACACCTTC. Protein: CAWRTGLGGGYTF.

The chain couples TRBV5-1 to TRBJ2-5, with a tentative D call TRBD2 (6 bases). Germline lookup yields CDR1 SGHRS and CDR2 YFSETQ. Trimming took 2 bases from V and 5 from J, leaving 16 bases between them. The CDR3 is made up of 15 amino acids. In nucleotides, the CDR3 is TGCGCCAGCAGCTTTGCCTGGGGACTTGGGGAGACCCAGTACTTC. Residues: CASSFAWGLGETQYF.

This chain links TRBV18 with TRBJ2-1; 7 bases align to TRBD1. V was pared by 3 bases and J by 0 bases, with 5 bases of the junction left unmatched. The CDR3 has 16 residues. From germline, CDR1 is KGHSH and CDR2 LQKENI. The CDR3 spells CASSPGQVSSYNEQFF. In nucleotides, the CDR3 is TGTGCCAGCTCACCCGGACAGGTTAGCTCCTACAATGAGCAGTTCTTC.

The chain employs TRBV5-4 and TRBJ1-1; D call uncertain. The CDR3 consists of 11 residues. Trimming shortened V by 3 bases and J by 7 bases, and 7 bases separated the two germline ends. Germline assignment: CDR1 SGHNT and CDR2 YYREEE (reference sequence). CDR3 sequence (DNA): TGTGCCAGCAGCTCCTACAGTGAAGCTTTCTTT. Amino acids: CASSSYSEAFF.

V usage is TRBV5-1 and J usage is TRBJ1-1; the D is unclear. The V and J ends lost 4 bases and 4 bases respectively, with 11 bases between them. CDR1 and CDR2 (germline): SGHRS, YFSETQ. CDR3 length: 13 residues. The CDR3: CASSLGGPTEAFF. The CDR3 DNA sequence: TGCGCCAGCAGCCTAGGCGGCCCCACTGAAGCTTTCTTT.

CDR3 in amino acids: CASSATAGGGRTDTQYF. The CDR3 nucleotides read TGTGCCAGCAGCGCCACAGCCGGCGGGGGACGTACAGATACGCAGTATTTT. The chain employs TRBV28 and TRBJ2-3; 7 bases match TRBD2. The CDR3 is made up of 17 amino acids. Germline values: CDR1 MDHEN, CDR2 SYDVKM. With 6 bases clipped from V and 3 bases from J, the junction kept 15 bases outside the gene matches.

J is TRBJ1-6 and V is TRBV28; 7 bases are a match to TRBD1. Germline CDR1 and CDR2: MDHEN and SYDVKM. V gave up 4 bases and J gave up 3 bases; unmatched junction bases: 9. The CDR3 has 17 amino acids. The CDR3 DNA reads TGTGCCAGCAGTTCGACAGGGACGATGCTCTATAATTCACCCCTCCACTTT. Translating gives CASSSTGTMLYNSPLHF.